A selection of T cell receptor beta chains follows, all from one sample in a study of T cells in Graves' hyperthyroidism and ophthalmopathy. MiXCR was run by TCRdb on the multiplex PCR reads, yielding one entry per CDR3 protein. The repertoire consists of 600,000 or so distinct CDR3 sequences, with about 15% occurring once and the leading ten covering around an eighth. The sample consisted of blood. The receptors here all came from a woman between 45 and 60 years old with Graves' ophthalmopathy. Both conserved end residues are part of each CDR3. The size of a clone is reported for some rows only, either as once, few or many, or as a class for expanded clones.

size	length	V	CDR3
many	13	TRBV30	CAWSRQGAETQYF
many	12	TRBV30	CAWNRGLYEQYF
many	17	TRBV28	CASSTDRARFVTGELFF
NA	13	TRBV5-1	CASCLGTNYEQYF
many	13	TRBV12-3/TRBV12-4	CASGERSSYEQYF
few	15	TRBV29-1	CSVAGGPRTSDTQYF
many	14	TRBV2	CASRSGTGSYEQYF
many	19	TRBV12-3/TRBV12-4	CASSFGLAGGPEAKNIQYF
NA	16	TRBV7-9	CASSQGTGLSGNTIYF
many	14	TRBV2	CASSVRQPHNEQFF
many	18	TRBV7-8	CASSLAPWTEHLNTEAFF
many	13	TRBV28	CASSPGPLYEQYF
NA	16	TRBV18	CASSPLSAVTQETQYF
many	16	TRBV6-2/TRBV6-3	CASSLTLAGVGNEQFF
NA	14	TRBV6-2/TRBV6-3	CASATQGGNQPQHF
many	14	TRBV6-2/TRBV6-3	CASSYFTVTDTQYF
NA	15	TRBV6-1	CASKTIVGGNSPLHF
NA	16	TRBV19	CASSELDRGLSQPQHF
few	15	TRBV29-1	CSVSGTSGVQETQYF
NA	14	TRBV9	CASSVGRGNTEAFF
many	14	TRBV5-1	CASSPPAAYNEQFF
once	15	TRBV7-2	CASSLELGAVDTQYF
NA	18	TRBV12-3/TRBV12-4	CASSEALRGQGSSYEQYF
NA	17	TRBV24-1	CATSEPPDRDYNQPQHF
NA	12	TRBV6-1	CASSPRDSKQFF
many	14	TRBV20-1	CATTGTSGYNEQFF
few	17	TRBV6-2/TRBV6-3	CASSYSGAGGLYNEQFF
NA	12	TRBV2	CASRGTGGEQYF
many	15	TRBV12-3/TRBV12-4	CANSLLADYTDTQYF
many	13	TRBV19	CASSDRPNTEAFF
many	15	TRBV18	CASSPSQGVPGTQYF
many	14	TRBV19	CASSTGRMNTEAFF
many	16	TRBV20-1	CSARDLGLAGANEQFF
many	13	TRBV30	CALGQGGQETQYF
many	15	TRBV29-1	CSVERGSGNADTQYF
many	14	TRBV16	CASSQGLLKETQYF
many	14	TRBV28	CASSLQGVAYEQYF
many	17	TRBV12-3/TRBV12-4	CASRAPGQGASNQPQHF
NA	12	TRBV24-1	CATSDAGLERYF
NA	13	TRBV12-3/TRBV12-4	CASSLAKGSPLHF
NA	16	TRBV9	CASSESTSSDTGELFF
many	15	TRBV6-1	CASQAQLDRAYEQYF
many	16	TRBV20-1	CSARGSSASSYNEQFF
many	13	TRBV2	CASRREYNTEAFF
many	22	TRBV12-5	CASGSQGKQPGLATLAKNIQYF